This T cell receptor beta chain emerged from a study of B cell selection in AIRE deficiency. The regulatory T cell sort gate was CD4+CD25hiCD127low/negative. A note on this clone: The antigen is unknown.

Study-wide results and limits: Healthy Tconv contained around two fifths of shared healthy Treg sequences; only TCRbeta sequenced.

Produced via immunoSEQ multiplex PCR; TCRdb's table is partial and in-frame only. The sample lists 20,000 or so clones, 92% occurring once. The CDR3 consists of 13 residues. V lost 0 bases and J lost 1, with 6 bases in between. Germline loops: CDR1 GTSNPN, CDR2 SVGIG (reference sequence). This TCR was sampled from a human donor in good health. The chain joins TRBV30 to TRBJ1-1; D remains unclear. The sequencing sample was made of CD4+CD25+ Tregs sorted from PBMCs. DNA for the CDR3: TGTGCCTGGAGTGTGGCCGGGAACACTGAAGCTTTCTTT. It yields the protein CAWSVAGNTEAFF.